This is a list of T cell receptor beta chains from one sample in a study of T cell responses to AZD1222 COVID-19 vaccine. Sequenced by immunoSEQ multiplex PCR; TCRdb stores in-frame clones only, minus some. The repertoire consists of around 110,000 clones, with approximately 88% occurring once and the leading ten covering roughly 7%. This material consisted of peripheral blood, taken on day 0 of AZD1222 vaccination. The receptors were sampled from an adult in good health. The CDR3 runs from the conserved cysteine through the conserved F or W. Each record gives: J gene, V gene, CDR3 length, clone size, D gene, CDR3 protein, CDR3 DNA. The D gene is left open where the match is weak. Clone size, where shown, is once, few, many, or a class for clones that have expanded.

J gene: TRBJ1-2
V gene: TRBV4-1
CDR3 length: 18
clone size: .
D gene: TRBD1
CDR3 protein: CASSQDLLTTGSDYGYTF
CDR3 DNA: TGCGCCAGCAGCCAAGACCTACTGACGACAGGGTCGGACTATGGCTACACCTTC

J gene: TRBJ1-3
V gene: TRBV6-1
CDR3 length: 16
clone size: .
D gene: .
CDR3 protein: CASSDYPYLSGNTIYF
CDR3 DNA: TGTGCCAGCAGTGATTACCCGTACCTGTCTGGAAACACCATATATTTT

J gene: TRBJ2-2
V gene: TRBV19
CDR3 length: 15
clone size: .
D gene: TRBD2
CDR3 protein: CASTPQRGNTGELFF
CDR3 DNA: TGTGCCAGTACCCCACAGCGGGGGAACACCGGGGAGCTGTTTTTT

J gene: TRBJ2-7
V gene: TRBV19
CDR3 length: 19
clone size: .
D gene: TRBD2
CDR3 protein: CASSILAPGLAGVHNEQYF
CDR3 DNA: TGTGCCAGTAGTATCTTGGCCCCAGGACTAGCGGGAGTACATAACGAGCAGTACTTC

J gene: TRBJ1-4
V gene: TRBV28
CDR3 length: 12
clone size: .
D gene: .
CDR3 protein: CASSPSDEKLFF
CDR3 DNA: TGTGCCAGCAGTCCCTCCGATGAAAAACTGTTTTTT

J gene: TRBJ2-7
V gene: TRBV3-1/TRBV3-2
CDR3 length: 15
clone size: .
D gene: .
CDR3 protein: CASSQDRVRIYEQYF
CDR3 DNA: TGTGCCAGCAGCCAAGACAGGGTGCGAATCTACGAGCAGTACTTC

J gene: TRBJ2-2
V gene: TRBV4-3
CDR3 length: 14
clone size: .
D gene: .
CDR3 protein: CASSLQGHTGELFF
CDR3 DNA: TGCGCCAGCAGCCTCCAGGGACACACCGGGGAGCTGTTTTTT

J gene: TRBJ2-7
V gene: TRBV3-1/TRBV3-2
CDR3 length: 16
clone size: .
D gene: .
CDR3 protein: CASSQEMFSGAYEQYF
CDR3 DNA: TGTGCCAGCAGCCAAGAGATGTTCAGTGGTGCCTACGAGCAGTACTTC

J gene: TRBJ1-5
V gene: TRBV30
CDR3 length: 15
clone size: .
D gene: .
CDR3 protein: CAWSVLGGEAQPQHF
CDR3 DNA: TGTGCCTGGAGTGTACTTGGGGGTGAGGCTCAGCCCCAGCATTTT

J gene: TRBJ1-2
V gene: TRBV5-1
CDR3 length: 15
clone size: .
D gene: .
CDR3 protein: CASSLDGRPNYGYTF
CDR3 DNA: TGCGCCAGCAGCTTGGACGGCCGACCTAACTATGGCTACACCTTC

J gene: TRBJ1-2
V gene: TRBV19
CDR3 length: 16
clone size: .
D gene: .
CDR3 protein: CASSMGIGRFNYGYTF
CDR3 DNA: TGTGCCAGTAGTATGGGGATCGGCAGGTTTAACTATGGCTACACCTTC

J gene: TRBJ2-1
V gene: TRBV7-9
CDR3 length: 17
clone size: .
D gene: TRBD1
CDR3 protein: CASSLGRGTGIYNEQFF
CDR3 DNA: TGTGCCAGCAGCTTAGGTCGCGGGACAGGGATCTACAATGAGCAGTTCTTC

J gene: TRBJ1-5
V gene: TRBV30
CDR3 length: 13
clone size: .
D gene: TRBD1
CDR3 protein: CAWNQGANQPQHF
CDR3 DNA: TGTGCCTGGAACCAGGGGGCGAATCAGCCCCAGCATTTT

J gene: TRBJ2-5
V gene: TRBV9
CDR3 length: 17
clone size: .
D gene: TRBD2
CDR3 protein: CASSGSGGGRALETQYF
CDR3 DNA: TGTGCCAGCAGCGGATCGGGCGGCGGGAGGGCCTTAGAGACCCAGTACTTC

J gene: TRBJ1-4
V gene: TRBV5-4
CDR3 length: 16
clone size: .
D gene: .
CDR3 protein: CASGIRERATNEKLFF
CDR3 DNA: TGTGCCAGCGGTATCCGGGAGCGGGCAACTAATGAAAAACTGTTTTTT

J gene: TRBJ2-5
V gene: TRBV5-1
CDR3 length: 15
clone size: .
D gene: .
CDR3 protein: CASSNRDTGQETQYF
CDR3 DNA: TGCGCCAGCAGCAACCGGGACACAGGCCAAGAGACCCAGTACTTC

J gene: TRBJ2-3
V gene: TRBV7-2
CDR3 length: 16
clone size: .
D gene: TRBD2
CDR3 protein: CASSSPPGLASDTQYF
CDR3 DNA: TGTGCCAGCAGCTCCCCTCCGGGACTAGCGTCAGATACGCAGTATTTT

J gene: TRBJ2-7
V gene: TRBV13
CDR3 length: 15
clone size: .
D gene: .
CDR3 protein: CASIEPGVPTCEQYF
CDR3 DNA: TGTGCCAGCATCGAACCGGGGGTTCCGACTTGCGAGCAGTACTTC

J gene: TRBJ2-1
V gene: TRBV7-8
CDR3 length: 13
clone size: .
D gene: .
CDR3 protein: CASSGAAYNEQFF
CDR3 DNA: TGTGCCAGCAGCGGCGCGGCATACAATGAGCAGTTCTTC

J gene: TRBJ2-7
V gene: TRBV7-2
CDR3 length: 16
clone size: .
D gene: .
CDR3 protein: CASSLTRAASSYEQYF
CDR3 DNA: TGTGCCAGCAGCTTAACACGAGCGGCTAGCTCCTACGAGCAGTACTTC

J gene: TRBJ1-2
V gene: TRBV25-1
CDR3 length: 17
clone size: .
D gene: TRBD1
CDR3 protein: CASSVFGGTGGFYGYTF
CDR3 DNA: TGTGCCAGCAGTGTATTCGGCGGGACAGGGGGTTTCTATGGCTACACCTTC

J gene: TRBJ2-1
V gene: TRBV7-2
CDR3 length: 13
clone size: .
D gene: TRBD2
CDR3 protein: CASSSPGLAGDIF
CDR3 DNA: TGTGCCAGCAGCTCACCGGGACTAGCGGGAGACATCTTC

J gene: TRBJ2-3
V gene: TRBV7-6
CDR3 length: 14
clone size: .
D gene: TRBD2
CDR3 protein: CASNHGGRTDTQYF
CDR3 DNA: TGTGCCAGCAATCACGGCGGGAGAACAGATACGCAGTATTTT

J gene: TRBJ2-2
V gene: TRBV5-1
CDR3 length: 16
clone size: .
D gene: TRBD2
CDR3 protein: CASSLLAGADTGELFF
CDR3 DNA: TGCGCCAGCAGCTTGTTGGCGGGAGCGGACACCGGGGAGCTGTTTTTT

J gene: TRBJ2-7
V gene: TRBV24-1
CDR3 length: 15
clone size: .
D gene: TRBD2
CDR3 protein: CATSGGLAGAYEQYF
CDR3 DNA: TGTGCCACCAGTGGAGGACTAGCGGGAGCGTACGAGCAGTACTTC

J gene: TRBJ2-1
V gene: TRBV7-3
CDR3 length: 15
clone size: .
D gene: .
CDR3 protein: CASSSGLSSYNEQFF
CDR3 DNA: TGTGCCAGCAGTTCTGGGCTTTCCTCCTACAATGAGCAGTTCTTC

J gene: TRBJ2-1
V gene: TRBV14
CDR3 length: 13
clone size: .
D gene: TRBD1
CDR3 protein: CASSQDRQGARFF
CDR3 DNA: TGTGCCAGCAGCCAAGATAGGCAGGGGGCGCGGTTCTTC

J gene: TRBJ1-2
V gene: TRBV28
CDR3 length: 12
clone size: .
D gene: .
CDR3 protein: CASRPPGNGYTF
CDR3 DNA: TGTGCCAGCAGACCCCCAGGGAATGGCTACACCTTC

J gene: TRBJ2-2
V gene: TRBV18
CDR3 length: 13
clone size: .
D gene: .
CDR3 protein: CASSPLESGELFF
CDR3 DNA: TGTGCCAGCTCACCACTTGAGTCCGGGGAGCTGTTTTTT

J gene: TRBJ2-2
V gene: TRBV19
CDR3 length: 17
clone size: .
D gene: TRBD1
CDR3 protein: CASSRLPGQGFTGELFF
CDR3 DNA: TGTGCCAGTAGTAGACTGCCGGGACAGGGCTTCACCGGGGAGCTGTTTTTT

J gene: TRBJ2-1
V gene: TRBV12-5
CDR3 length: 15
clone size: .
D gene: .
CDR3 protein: CASGDVPAVNNEQFF
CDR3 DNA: TGTGCTAGTGGAGACGTCCCGGCCGTTAACAATGAGCAGTTCTTC

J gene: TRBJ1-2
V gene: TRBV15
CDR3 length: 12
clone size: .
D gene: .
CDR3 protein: CATSRDQEGYTF
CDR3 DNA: TGTGCCACCAGCAGAGATCAGGAGGGCTACACCTTC

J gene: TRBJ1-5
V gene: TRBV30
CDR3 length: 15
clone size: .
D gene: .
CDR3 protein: CAWSVGGGGNQPQHF
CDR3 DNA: TGTGCCTGGAGTGTGGGGGGAGGGGGCAATCAGCCCCAGCATTTT

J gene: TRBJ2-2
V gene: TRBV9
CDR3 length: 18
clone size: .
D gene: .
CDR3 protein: CASSPRGIAVKNTGELFF
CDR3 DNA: TGTGCCAGCAGCCCTAGGGGAATAGCGGTAAAGAACACCGGGGAGCTGTTTTTT

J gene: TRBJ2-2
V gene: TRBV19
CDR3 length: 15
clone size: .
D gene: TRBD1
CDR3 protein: CASSMGQQNTGELFF
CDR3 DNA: TGTGCCAGTAGTATGGGACAGCAGAACACCGGGGAGCTGTTTTTT

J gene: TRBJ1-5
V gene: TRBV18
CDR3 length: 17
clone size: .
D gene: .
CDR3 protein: CASSPPNPGQGNQPQHF
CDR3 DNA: TGTGCCAGCTCACCACCGAACCCTGGGCAGGGGAATCAGCCCCAGCATTTT

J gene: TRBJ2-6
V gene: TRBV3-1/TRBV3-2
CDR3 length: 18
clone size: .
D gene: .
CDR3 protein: CASSQVWTVHSGANVLTF
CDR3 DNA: TGTGCCAGCAGCCAAGTCTGGACAGTACACTCTGGGGCCAACGTCCTGACTTTC

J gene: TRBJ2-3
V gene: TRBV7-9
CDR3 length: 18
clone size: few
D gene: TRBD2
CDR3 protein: CASSRGLAGGPATDTQYF
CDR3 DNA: TGTGCCAGCAGCCGGGGACTAGCGGGAGGGCCGGCGACAGATACGCAGTATTTT